This T cell receptor beta chain was sequenced for a study of response to subunit inactivated influenza vaccine. The V gene lost 6 bases and the J gene lost 6 bases, with 10 bases spanning the gap. The CDR3 runs to 12 residues. Germline V gene data show CDR1 as SGHKS and CDR2 as YYEKEE (reference sequence). TCRdb re-called the RT-PCR reads with MiXCR, one entry per CDR3 protein. This sample carries about 520,000 distinct CDR3 sequences, 6% to 9% of them seen once, and the ten largest clones take around 14%. The rearrangement uses TRBV5-5 and TRBJ2-1; D is ambiguous. Sequencing used PBMCs from blood, obtained roughly 24 months after vaccination. The sequence derives from a man between 45 and 75 years old who received an inactivated influenza vaccine. The chain's CDR3 is CASNFSGNEQFF. CDR3 DNA sequence: TGTGCCAGCAACTTTTCCGGCAATGAGCAGTTCTTC.